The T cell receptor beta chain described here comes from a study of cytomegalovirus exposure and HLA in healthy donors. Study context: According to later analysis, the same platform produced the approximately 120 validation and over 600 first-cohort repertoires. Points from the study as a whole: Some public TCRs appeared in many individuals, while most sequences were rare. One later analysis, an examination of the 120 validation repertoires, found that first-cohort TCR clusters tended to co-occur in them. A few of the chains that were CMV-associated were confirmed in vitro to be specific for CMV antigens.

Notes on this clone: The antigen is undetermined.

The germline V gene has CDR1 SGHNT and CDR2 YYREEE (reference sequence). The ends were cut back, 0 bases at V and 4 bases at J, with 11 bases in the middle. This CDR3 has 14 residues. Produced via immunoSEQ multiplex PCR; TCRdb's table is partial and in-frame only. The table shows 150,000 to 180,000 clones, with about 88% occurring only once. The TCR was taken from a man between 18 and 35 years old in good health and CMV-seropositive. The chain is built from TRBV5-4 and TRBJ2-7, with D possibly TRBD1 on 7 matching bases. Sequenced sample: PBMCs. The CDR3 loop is CASSLGRGRYEQYF. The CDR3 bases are TGTGCCAGCAGCTTGGGCAGGGGGAGGTACGAGCAGTACTTC.